Listed below are T cell receptor beta chains from one sample, sequenced in a study of blood T cell repertoires in COVID-19. The protocol was immunoSEQ multiplex PCR, while the TCRdb copy is restricted to in-frame clones and leaves out a portion. The data show about 440,000 clones, around 88% seen once. The sequenced sample consisted of peripheral blood. These receptors all stem from a woman under 40 with acute or convalescent COVID-19. CDR3s leave out the opening cysteine and the closing phenylalanine or tryptophan. Size is stated for part of the rows, as once, few or many counts, or as a class when the clone is expanded.

v_gene	len	j_gene	abundance	CDR3aa
TRBV5-1	11	TRBJ2-3	-	ASKLGASDTQY
TRBV28	13	TRBJ2-2	-	ASSSLRAGIGELF
TRBV28	9	TRBJ2-7	-	ASSGLYEQY
TRBV6-1	12	TRBJ2-5	once	ASREGAGRETQY
TRBV5-6	14	TRBJ1-1	-	ASSFGYRPLNTEAF
TRBV28	10	TRBJ1-5	-	ASISSNQPQH
TRBV24-1	13	TRBJ1-2	-	ATSERETGTGGYT
TRBV28	13	TRBJ2-3	-	ASSSSGVGTDTQY
TRBV7-9	13	TRBJ2-2	-	ASSRRDSITGELF
TRBV9	12	TRBJ2-2	-	ASSDRTPTGELF
TRBV30	11	TRBJ1-5	few	AWALTGDQPQH
TRBV3-1/TRBV3-2	13	TRBJ2-1	-	ASSRGLAGYNEQF
TRBV27	12	TRBJ1-2	-	ASSQGAPYYGYT
TRBV7-9	13	TRBJ1-1	few	ASSLPGQLNTEAF
TRBV2	14	TRBJ2-2	-	ASSAGTALNTGELF
TRBV10-3	11	TRBJ2-1	-	AITSTGGDEQF